This section outlines one T cell receptor (beta chain) sequence together with its context. Its antigen is not known. Germline V lookup: CDR1 SEHNR, CDR2 FQNEAQ (reference sequence). Between the trimmed V and J ends, which lost 5 bases and 1 base, there was a span of 14 bases. This CDR3 has 15 amino acids. These data belong to a study of cytomegalovirus exposure and HLA in healthy donors. Study background: Earlier, 95 million to 140 million unique TCR beta sequences were recovered from about 200 million T cells by an analysis.

Points from the study as a whole: The study listed approximately 160 cytomegalovirus-associated TCR beta chains. A cluster of highly shared sequence variants was likely a sequencing artifact. A later analysis found common viral pathogens apparently linked to several of the most significant clusters.

PCR amplification relied on 60 Vbeta primers (plus 13 Jbeta primers). Profiling relied on immunoSEQ multiplex PCR, and the TCRdb table lists in-frame clones only, not all of them. The table has more than 60,000 clones, approximately 80% seen once. The genes are TRBV7-9 and TRBJ1-1, with D possibly TRBD1 on 5 matching bases. This clonotype originated in a woman between 40 and 55 years old in good health and CMV-seropositive. Material for sequencing was PBMCs. The CDR3 sequence: CASSLRGGENTEAFF. CDR3 DNA: TGTGCCAGCAGCCTGCGGGGGGGAGAGAACACTGAAGCTTTCTTT.